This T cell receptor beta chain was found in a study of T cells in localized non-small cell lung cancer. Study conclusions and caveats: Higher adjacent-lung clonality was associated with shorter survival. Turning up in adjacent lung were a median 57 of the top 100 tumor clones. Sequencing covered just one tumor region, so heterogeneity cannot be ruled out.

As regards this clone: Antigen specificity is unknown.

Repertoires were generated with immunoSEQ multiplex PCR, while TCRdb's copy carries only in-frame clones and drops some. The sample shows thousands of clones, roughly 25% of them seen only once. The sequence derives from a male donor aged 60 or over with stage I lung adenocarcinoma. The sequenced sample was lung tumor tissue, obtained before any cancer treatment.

CDR3 bases: TGTGCCAGCACCACCAGCCCCACCTTCTGGACGGGCGGCTACACCTTC. Translating gives CASTTSPTFWTGGYTF. J is TRBJ1-2 and V is TRBV11-3; D remains ambiguous. Germline V gene lookup returns CDR1 SGHNT and CDR2 YENEEA. The CDR3 consists of 16 residues. The germline V and J ends were trimmed by 7 bases and 8 bases, with 26 bases remaining between them.